These 18 T cell receptor beta chains share one sample of origin, sequenced in a study of blood T cells in healthy people across ages. A second PCR of roughly 7 to 11 cycles used a sample-barcoded 5' primer and a J-beta primer mix. TCRdb passed the 5' RACE reads through MiXCR, listing each CDR3 protein once. This repertoire shows 1 million or so distinct CDR3 sequences, 45% found once; its top ten account for under 20%. The sequencing input was blood. The source is an older woman in good health.

The V and J genes are TRBV3-1 and TRBJ2-1; TRBD2 might be the D (6 bases). V lost 1 base and J lost 6, with 10 bases in between. This CDR3 region has 14 residues. The germline V gene has CDR1 LGHDT and CDR2 YNNKEL (reference sequence). The CDR3 bases are TGTGCCAGCAGCCAAGCTAGCGACAGCAATGAGCAGTTCTTC. Amino acid sequence: CASSQASDSNEQFF.

The chain has TRBV29-1 and TRBJ2-7, with no clear D. Germline V gene data show CDR1 as SQVTM and CDR2 as ANQGSEA. V was pared by 3 bases and J by 3 bases, with 9 bases between. There are 12 residues in the CDR3. For the CDR3, the DNA is TGCAGCGTTGATCTTGCTCTCTACGAGCAGTACTTC. It is translated as CSVDLALYEQYF.

This clonotype has a handful of counts. V usage is TRBV27 and J usage is TRBJ1-2, with no clear D. The CDR3 extends over 15 amino acids. In germline, CDR1 is MNHEY, CDR2 SMNVEV (reference sequence). The V end lost 6 bases, the J end lost 0 bases, and 14 bases lay between the germline ends. The CDR3 bases are TGTGCCAGCAGCTTCCGAGGACCAGCTAACTATGGCTACACCTTC. Its protein product is CASSFRGPANYGYTF.

This clonotype turned up a few times. The rearrangement links TRBV20-1 to TRBJ2-5; possibly TRBD1 or TRBD2 for D (5 bases each). The CDR3 runs 14 residues. Germline V gene sequence: CDR1 DFQATT, CDR2 SNEGSKA (reference sequence). Trimming pared 4 bases from V and 1 base from J, leaving 13 bases between. CDR3 nucleotide sequence: TGCAGTGCTACTCCACCAGGGACCCAAGAGACCCAGTACTTC. Its protein product is CSATPPGTQETQYF.

This clonotype was seen a few times. This chain uses TRBV10-1 with TRBJ2-1; D unclear. CDR3 length equals 14 residues. Germline V gene data show CDR1 as WNHNN and CDR2 as SYGVQD (reference sequence). Trimming stripped 3 bases from V and 0 bases from J, with 6 bases between. CDR3 DNA sequence: TGCGCCAGCAGTGAAGATTTCTCCTACAATGAGCAGTTCTTC. Translated, it gives CASSEDFSYNEQFF.

V usage is TRBV10-3 and J usage is TRBJ1-4; TRBD1 might be the D (6 bases). The V gene's germline CDR1 is ENHRY and CDR2 SYGVKD. V lost 3 bases and J lost 8, with 13 bases in between. This CDR3 spans 14 amino acids. Here the CDR3 reads CAISERTEGEKLFF. In DNA, the CDR3 is TGTGCCATCAGTGAAAGGACAGAAGGAGAAAAACTGTTTTTT.

The V call is TRBV3-1, the J call TRBJ2-4, with 7 bases fitting TRBD2. The CDR3 loop spans 15 amino acids. CDR1 is LGHDT, CDR2 YNNKEL, per germline (reference sequence). With 3 bases clipped from V and 4 bases from J, the junction kept 6 bases outside the gene matches. CDR3: CASSQAGADKNIQYF. As DNA, the CDR3 is TGTGCCAGCAGCCAGGCGGGAGCGGATAAAAACATTCAGTACTTC.

This sequence joins TRBV10-1 and TRBJ2-7; TRBD2 is a possible D gene (6 bases). The J call is uncertain, as TRBJ2-5 better fits the DNA end. Germline-derived CDR1 and CDR2 are WNHNN and SYGVQD (reference sequence). The CDR3 has 13 amino acids. DNA for the CDR3: TGCGCCAGCAGTGATGGAGGGAAGGAGACCCAGTACTTC. The encoded protein is CASSDGGKETQYF.

The chain is built from TRBV28 and TRBJ2-7; 11 bases are a match to TRBD2. V shed 6 bases and J 4 bases; nucleotides not matched to a gene: 8. The CDR3 has 15 residues. Germline V gene sequence: CDR1 MDHEN, CDR2 SYDVKM. CDR3 nucleotides: TGTGCCAGCAGCCTCACTAGCGGGAGTATGTACGAGCAGTACTTC. It is translated as CASSLTSGSMYEQYF.

Only a few counts were recorded for this clonotype. The V and J genes are TRBV4-1 and TRBJ2-1; 8 nucleotides agree with TRBD2. Germline CDR1 and CDR2: MGHRA and YSYEKL. This CDR3 region has 17 residues. V shed 4 bases and J 1 base; nucleotides not matched to a gene: 9. CDR3 amino acids: CASSPKRAGGSYNEQFF. CDR3 DNA sequence: TGCGCCAGCAGCCCCAAGAGGGCGGGAGGATCCTACAATGAGCAGTTCTTC.

This clonotype was observed a few times. V and J are TRBV29-1 and TRBJ2-1; 8 bases fit TRBD2. Germline assignment: CDR1 SQVTM and CDR2 ANQGSEA. The ends lost 6 bases at V and 5 bases at J; junction bases unmatched: 6. This CDR3 contains 13 residues. The CDR3 DNA follows: TGCAGCGTCAGCGGGAGCGTACACAATGAGCAGTTCTTC. This sequence encodes CSVSGSVHNEQFF.

The chain combines TRBV10-1 with TRBJ2-7; D is unresolved. The CDR3 length is 12 residues. Germline CDR1 WNHNN, CDR2 SYGVQD (reference sequence). V shed 3 bases and J shed 6 bases, with 9 bases lying between them. Here the CDR3 DNA reads TGCGCCAGCAGTGATCGGTTGGTCGAGCAGTACTTC. Its protein is CASSDRLVEQYF.

This chain links TRBV15 with TRBJ2-3; 13 bases map to TRBD2. After removal of 5 bases from V and 2 bases from J, the junction contained 1 base not matched to a gene. The CDR3 totals 15 residues. Looked up from germline, CDR1 is LNHNV and CDR2 is YYDKDF (reference sequence). In nucleotides, the CDR3 is TGTGCCACCAGCGGACTAGCGGGAGACACAGATACGCAGTATTTT. It codes for CATSGLAGDTDTQYF.

Here the CDR3 DNA reads TGCGCCAGCAGCACCAACTTACAGGGAGCCTCGAATCAGCCCCAGCATTTT. Translation gives CASSTNLQGASNQPQHF. The gene calls are TRBV4-1 and TRBJ1-5, with a weak D call TRBD1 (6 bases). Trimming removed 5 bases from V and 4 bases from J, with 21 bases in between. Germline V gene data show CDR1 as MGHRA and CDR2 as YSYEKL. The CDR3 sequence is 17 residues long.

In its sample, this clonotype was seen many times. This chain connects TRBV10-3 to TRBJ2-7; 8 bases align to TRBD1. V shed 7 bases and J 0 bases; nucleotides not matched to a gene: 11. Germline-derived CDR1 and CDR2 are ENHRY and SYGVKD. The CDR3 spans 16 residues. CDR3 residues: CAIKEAGGLSSYEQYF. CDR3 coding DNA: TGTGCCATCAAAGAGGCAGGGGGCCTGAGCTCCTACGAGCAGTACTTC.

The chain employs TRBV20-1 and TRBJ2-3; D not certain. CDR3 size: 11 residues. Per germline, CDR1 DFQATT and CDR2 SNEGSKA (reference sequence). The V end was cut by 6 bases, the J end by 8 bases, with 12 bases between. DNA of the CDR3: TGCAGTGCCCCCCTCATAGGTACGCAGTATTTT. This sequence encodes CSAPLIGTQYF.

The rearrangement links TRBV7-3 to TRBJ2-1; TRBD1 matches at 8 bases. Germline loops: CDR1 SGHTA, CDR2 FQGTGA. The trim removed 4 bases at V and 15 bases at J, leaving 8 bases unmatched. This CDR3 region has 12 residues. CDR3 DNA: TGTGCCAGCAGCTCGACAGGGGCAAATTGGTTCTTC. Amino acids: CASSSTGANWFF. The variable domain in full, with the rest retrieved from reference TRBV7-3 and TRBJ2-1, is GAGVSQTPSNKVTEKGKYVELRCDPISGHTALYWYRQSLGQGPEFLIYFQGTGAADDSGLPNDRFFAVRPEGSVSTLKIQRTERGDSAVYLCASSSTGANWFFGPGTRLTVL.

This chain joins TRBV18 and TRBJ2-1; D is possibly TRBD2 (6 bases). Trimming cost V 3 bases and J 8 bases, with 14 bases left between them. CDR3 size: 14 residues. CDR1 and CDR2 (germline): KGHSH, LQKENI. This chain's CDR3 is CASSPGPGEDEQFF. The CDR3 coding sequence is TGTGCCAGCTCACCTGGACCCGGGGAGGATGAGCAGTTCTTC.